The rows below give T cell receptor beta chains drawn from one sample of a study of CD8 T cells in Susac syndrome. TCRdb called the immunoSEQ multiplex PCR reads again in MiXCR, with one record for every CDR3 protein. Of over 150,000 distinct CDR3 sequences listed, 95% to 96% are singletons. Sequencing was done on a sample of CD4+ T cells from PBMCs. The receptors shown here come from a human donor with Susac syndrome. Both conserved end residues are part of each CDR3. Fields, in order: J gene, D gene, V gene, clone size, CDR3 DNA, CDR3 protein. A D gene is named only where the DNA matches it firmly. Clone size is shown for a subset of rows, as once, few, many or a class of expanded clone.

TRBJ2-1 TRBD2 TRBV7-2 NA TGTGCCAGCAGCCTACTAGCGGTAGGGGGGAATGAGCAGTTCTTC CASSLLAVGGNEQFF
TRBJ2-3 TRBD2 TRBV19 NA TGTGCCAGTAGTTCCCCTAGCGGAACAGATACGCAGTATTTT CASSSPSGTDTQYF
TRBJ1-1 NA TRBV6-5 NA TGTGCCAGCAGTTACCGGGCTGAAGGCGAAGCTTTCTTT CASSYRAEGEAFF
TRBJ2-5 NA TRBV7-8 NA TGTGCCAGCAGCTCCACGGACACTCTCTTCGGGACCCAGTACTTC CASSSTDTLFGTQYF
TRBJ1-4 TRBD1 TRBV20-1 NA TGCAGTGCCCACGTCGACAGGGTAGAGGAAAAACTGTTTTTT CSAHVDRVEEKLFF
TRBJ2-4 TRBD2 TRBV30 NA TGTGCCTGGACTAGCGGGAGGGCCGGGATTCAGTACTTC CAWTSGRAGIQYF
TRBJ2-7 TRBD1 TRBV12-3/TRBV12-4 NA TGTGCCAGCGGTTGGGGACAGGGTCGGTACGAGCAGTACTTC CASGWGQGRYEQYF
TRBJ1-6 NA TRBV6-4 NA TGTGCCAGCAGTGCCAGCTCCTATAATTCACCCCTCCACTTT CASSASSYNSPLHF
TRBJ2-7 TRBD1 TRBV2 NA TGTGCCATCCCGGGCCGGACAGGGGATTCCTACGAGCAGTACTTC CAIPGRTGDSYEQYF
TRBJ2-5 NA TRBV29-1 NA TGCAGCGCTGTCCCCGACCTGAGAAAGGAGACCCAGTACTTC CSAVPDLRKETQYF
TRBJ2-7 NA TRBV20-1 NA TGCAGTGCTAGAGATGGTACAGGGTTAGTCAACGAGCAGTACTTC CSARDGTGLVNEQYF
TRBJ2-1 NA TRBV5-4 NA TGTGCCAGCAGCTACCGGGACCCCAATGAGCAGTTCTTC CASSYRDPNEQFF
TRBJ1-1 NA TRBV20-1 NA TGCAGTGCTAGCCGACCTACCACGAACACTGAAGCTTTCTTT CSASRPTTNTEAFF
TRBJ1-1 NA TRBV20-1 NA TGCAGTGCGACGCTGTACCCTGAAGCTTTCTTT CSATLYPEAFF
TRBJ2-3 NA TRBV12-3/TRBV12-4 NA TGTGCCAGCAGTTTAGGTGGAGACTACCTAAGCACAGATACGCAGTATTTT CASSLGGDYLSTDTQYF
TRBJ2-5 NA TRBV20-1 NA TGCAGTGCTAGAACAGGTTACCAAGAGACCCAGTACTTC CSARTGYQETQYF
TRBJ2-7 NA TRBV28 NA TGTGCCAGCAGTCCCAACCATGTTTGGGGCTACGAGCAGTACTTC CASSPNHVWGYEQYF
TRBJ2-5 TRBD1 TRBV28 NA TGTGCCAGCAGTTTAGGTACAGGGGGCGCGGAGACCCAGTACTTC CASSLGTGGAETQYF
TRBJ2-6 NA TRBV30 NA TGTGCCTGCCACCCAGACTCTGGGGCCAACGTCCTGACTTTC CACHPDSGANVLTF
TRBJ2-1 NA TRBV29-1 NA TGCAGCGTTGAGCCAGGGATAACCTACAATGAGCAGTTCTTC CSVEPGITYNEQFF
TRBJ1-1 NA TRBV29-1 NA TGCAGCGTTGGGATTCCCCCGGCTGAAGCTTTCTTT CSVGIPPAEAFF
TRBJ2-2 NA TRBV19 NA TGTGCCAGTAGGTCGTCGGGCCCGCAGGGGGAGCTGTTTTTT CASRSSGPQGELFF
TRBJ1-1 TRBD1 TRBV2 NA TGTGCCAGCAGTCGGACAGGGGTGGAGAACACTGAAGCTTTCTTT CASSRTGVENTEAFF
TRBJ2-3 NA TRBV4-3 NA TGCGCCAGCAGCCAAGATTCCATGGGCCCGGCAGATACGCAGTATTTT CASSQDSMGPADTQYF
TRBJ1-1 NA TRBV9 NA TGTGCCAGCAGCGCGATTTGGGCAGACACTGAAGCTTTCTTT CASSAIWADTEAFF
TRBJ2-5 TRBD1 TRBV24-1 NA TGTGCCACCAGTGAGGCCGGGACAGGGGGCGAAGAGACCCAGTACTTC CATSEAGTGGEETQYF
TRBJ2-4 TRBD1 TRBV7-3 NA TGTGCCAGCAGCTCCGACAGGGGAGGAATTCAGTACTTC CASSSDRGGIQYF
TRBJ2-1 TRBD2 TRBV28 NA TGTGCCAGCAGTAATTACGGGGAGCGGGAGCCGTGGTTCTTC CASSNYGEREPWFF
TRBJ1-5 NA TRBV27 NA TGTGCCAGCAGCTTTCGATTTCCTGGGGGGCAGCCCCAGCATTTT CASSFRFPGGQPQHF
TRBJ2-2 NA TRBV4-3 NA TGCGCCAGCAGCCCTCGAGTAGCTGGGGAGCTGTTTTTT CASSPRVAGELFF
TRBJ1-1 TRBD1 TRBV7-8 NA TGTGCCAGCAGCTCTACAGGGGGTTCTGTTGCTGAAGCTTTCTTT CASSSTGGSVAEAFF
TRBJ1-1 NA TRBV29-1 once TGCAGCGTGGTAAGGGGGTTGGACACTGAAGCTTTCTTT CSVVRGLDTEAFF
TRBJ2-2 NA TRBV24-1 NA TGTGCCACCAGTGCCTCCCCTAGTTGGCCTGCGAACACCGGGGAGCTGTTTTTT CATSASPSWPANTGELFF
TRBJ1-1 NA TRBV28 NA TGTGCCAGCAGTTTAATCGGGAACACTGAAGCTTTCTTT CASSLIGNTEAFF
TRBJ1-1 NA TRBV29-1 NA TGCAGCGTTGAAGATCGATTAACCTACAGTGAAGCTTTCTTT CSVEDRLTYSEAFF
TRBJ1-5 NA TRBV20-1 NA TGCAGTGCTAGAGCCGGAACCTTCAATCAGCCCCAGCATTTT CSARAGTFNQPQHF
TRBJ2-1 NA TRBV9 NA TGTGCCAGCAGCGTAGTAGAGAATGAGCAGTTCTTC CASSVVENEQFF
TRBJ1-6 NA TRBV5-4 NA TGTGCCAGCAGCTTGACGTCGGGGCCCAATTCACCCCTCCACTTT CASSLTSGPNSPLHF
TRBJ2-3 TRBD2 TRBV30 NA TGTGCCTGGAGTCCCGGACTAGCGGGCAGCACAGATACGCAGTATTTT CAWSPGLAGSTDTQYF
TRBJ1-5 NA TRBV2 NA TGTGCCAGCAGGCCAGATAGCAATCAGCCCCAGCATTTT CASRPDSNQPQHF
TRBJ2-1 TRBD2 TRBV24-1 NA TGTGCCACCCGTGGCGGGAGCGGCTGGAATGAGCAGTTCTTC CATRGGSGWNEQFF
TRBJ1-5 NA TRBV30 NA TGTGCCTGGGGATGGGGCAGAAGCAATCAGCCCCAGCATTTT CAWGWGRSNQPQHF
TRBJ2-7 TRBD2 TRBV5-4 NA TGTGCCAGCAGCTTGGTCGGCGGGGGTCTCTACGAGCAGTACTTC CASSLVGGGLYEQYF
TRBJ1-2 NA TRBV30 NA TGTGCCTGGAACACCCGAGGGGGTGCTGGCTACACCTTC CAWNTRGGAGYTF
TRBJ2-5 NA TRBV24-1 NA TGTGCCACCAGTGATCCGGACCTAGAGACCCAGTACTTC CATSDPDLETQYF
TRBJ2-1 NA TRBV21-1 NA TGTGCCAGCAGAAGACAGGGGGACAATGAGCAGTTCTTC CASRRQGDNEQFF
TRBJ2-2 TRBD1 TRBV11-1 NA TGTGCCAGCAGCTTACAACAGGGGGCGTCCGGGGAGCTGTTTTTT CASSLQQGASGELFF
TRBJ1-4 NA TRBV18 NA TGTGCCAGCTCACCACGGGTTGGGGCAACTAATGAAAAACTGTTTTTT CASSPRVGATNEKLFF
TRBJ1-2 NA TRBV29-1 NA TGCAGCGTTGGAGGGGCGACGGGCTACACCTTC CSVGGATGYTF
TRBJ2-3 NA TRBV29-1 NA TGCAGCGTGGTGGAAGTCACAGATACGCAGTATTTT CSVVEVTDTQYF